This record concerns one T cell receptor (beta chain) sequence. Its antigen is as yet unknown. It is likely a read error, because the conserved phenylalanine at the end of the CDR3 is missing. The germline CDR1 and CDR2 sequences are SGHVS and FNYEAQ. The V gene lost 1 base and the J gene lost 1 base, with 13 bases spanning the gap. The CDR3 is made up of 16 amino acids. TCRdb reprocessed the 5' RACE reads via MiXCR and lists one record per CDR3 protein. The table shows about 210,000 distinct CDR3 sequences, with more than 9% occurring only once. This specimen comes from a study of T-cell memory formation after mild COVID-19. The study's findings and limits: There were some responding clones in pre-infection memory, which suggested that cross-reactive memory had joined. Day 37-peaking second-wave clones had unconfirmed SARS-CoV-2 specificity. Chiefly within CM and EM were the contracting CD4+ clones; CD8+ ones were within EMRA.

This receptor was obtained from a man younger than 30 who had mild COVID-19 (a few samples of this study predate the infection). Cell type and time point are not known. The sequenced material came from PBMCs or a T cell subset sorted from them (not recorded which). The chain carries TRBV7-6 and TRBJ2-5, with D possibly matching TRBD2 (7 bases). The CDR3 DNA reads as TGTGCCAGCAGCTTAGACTTCGGGGGGCTCCAAGAGACCCAGTACTTA. As protein: CASSLDFGGLQETQYL.